This TCR beta chain was recorded in a study of cytomegalovirus exposure and HLA in healthy donors. Trimming took off 2 bases at V and 3 bases at J, with 14 bases between the two ends. Germline assignment: CDR1 GTSNPN and CDR2 SVGIG (reference sequence). This CDR3 is 15 amino acids long. 60 Vbeta and 13 Jbeta primers were used in PCR. The method was immunoSEQ multiplex PCR; TCRdb's version includes in-frame clones alone and lacks a portion of them. The table lists about 150,000 clones, roughly 80% of them singletons, with roughly 4% in the top ten. The TCR comes from a woman between 35 and 50 years old in good health and CMV-seropositive. Sequencing was performed on PBMCs. The chain is built from TRBV30 and TRBJ2-1; maybe TRBD2 (6 bases). The CDR3 DNA reads as TGTGCCTGGAGTTGGGGGGAGGTTGGCTACAATGAGCAGTTCTTC. It codes for CAWSWGEVGYNEQFF.